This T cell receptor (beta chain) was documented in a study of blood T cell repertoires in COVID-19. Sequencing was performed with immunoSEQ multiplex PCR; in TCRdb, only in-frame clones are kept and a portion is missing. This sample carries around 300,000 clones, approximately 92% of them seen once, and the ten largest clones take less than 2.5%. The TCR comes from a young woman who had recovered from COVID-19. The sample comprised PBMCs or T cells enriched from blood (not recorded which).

The CDR3 nucleotides read TGTGCCAGCAGCTTTGAGCGTCAAGAGACCCAGTACTTC. Amino acid sequence: CASSFERQETQYF. The V call is TRBV13, the J call TRBJ2-5; D is unclear. The germline gives CDR1 PRHDT, CDR2 FYEKMQ (reference sequence). This CDR3 comprises 13 residues. V was cut by 3 bases and J by 2 bases, with 7 bases left in between.